What follows are 27 T cell receptor beta chains derived from one specimen sequenced in a study of regulatory T cells in long-lasting Graves disease. The time point was: persistent/refractory GD, antithyroid drugs over 5 years with positive TRAb. PBMCs provided the RNA from which the TCR library was made. Arm-PCR of CDR3 regions and iRepertoire HTBI primers were used to build TCR beta libraries. TCRdb re-derived calls from the multiplex PCR reads in MiXCR, one entry per CDR3 protein. The repertoire includes approximately 690,000 distinct CDR3 sequences, about 32% of them detected once, and about 40% sits in the top ten. The material sequenced was peripheral blood mononuclear cells (PBMCs), taken when the disease was refractory, from a patient treated with antithyroid drugs. The receptors come from a female donor with Graves disease.

The chain combines TRBV6-2 or TRBV6-3 with TRBJ1-6; the D is unclear. The CDR3 loop spans 16 amino acids. V dropped 4 bases and J dropped 8 bases, with 18 bases sitting between them. Germline loops: CDR1 MNHEY, CDR2 SVGEGT. CDR3 amino acids: CASSSGRIGRHSPLHF. CDR3 in DNA: TGTGCCAGCAGTTCCGGACGGATCGGGCGCCATTCACCCCTCCACTTT.

This rearrangement joins TRBV3-1 to TRBJ1-1; D is unresolved. CDR3 size: 13 residues. Trimming took off 1 base at V and 7 bases at J, with 10 bases between the two ends. Looked up from germline, CDR1 is LGHDT and CDR2 is YNNKEL (reference sequence). CDR3 sequence: CASSQVGRIEAFF. DNA for the CDR3: TGTGCCAGCAGCCAAGTAGGAAGGATTGAAGCTTTCTTT.

This clonotype was recorded a few times. The rearrangement joins TRBV28 to TRBJ1-5; 7 bases agree with TRBD1. Trimming cost V 0 bases and J 4 bases; bases outside gene matches: 9. The germline V gene has CDR1 MDHEN and CDR2 SYDVKM. The CDR3 loop spans 17 amino acids. Written as DNA, the CDR3 is TGTGCCAGCAGTTTATGGACAGGGCATGGGGGTAATCAGCCCCAGCATTTT. Amino acids: CASSLWTGHGGNQPQHF.

Comment on this clonotype: Compared with germline, one end of the junction differs, possibly owing to a read error. The chain is built from TRBV6-1 and TRBJ1-1; D possibly corresponds to TRBD1 (6 bases). Germline-derived CDR1 and CDR2 are MNHNS and SASEGT. The CDR3 consists of 15 residues. The CDR3 DNA reads TGTGCCAGCAGAGACACGGGACACAAGAACACTGAAACTTTCTTT. Translated, it gives CASRDTGHKNTETFF.

This clonotype showed up just a few times. This chain joins TRBV6-1 and TRBJ1-1; D remains ambiguous. CDR1 is MNHNS and CDR2 is SASEGT in the germline V gene. The CDR3 consists of 13 residues. The ends were cut back, 2 bases at V and 1 base at J, with 5 bases in the middle. CDR3 nucleotide sequence: TGTGCCAGCAGTGAAATGGGGAACACTGAAGCTTTCTTT. Residues: CASSEMGNTEAFF.

This chain joins TRBV30 and TRBJ2-5, with a tentative D call TRBD2 (5 bases). Germline CDR1 and CDR2: GTSNPN and SVGIG (reference sequence). The germline V and J ends were trimmed by 0 bases and 9 bases, with 23 bases remaining between them. This CDR3 has 16 amino acids. The CDR3 sequence is CAWSVPNYGLPGAQYF. In DNA, the CDR3 is TGTGCCTGGAGTGTACCCAATTACGGACTCCCTGGGGCCCAGTACTTC.

This clonotype was observed many times. The chain has TRBV2 and TRBJ1-5; no clear D gene. Germline assignment: CDR1 SNHLY and CDR2 FYNNEI. Trimming stripped 5 bases from V and 4 bases from J, with 9 bases between. CDR3 length: 13 amino acids. DNA of the CDR3: TGTGCCAGCAGTACAGAGGGTAATCAGCCCCAGCATTTT. It yields the protein CASSTEGNQPQHF.

This clonotype was observed many times. The chain has TRBV28 and TRBJ1-1; 8 nucleotides agree with TRBD1. The V gene's germline CDR1 is MDHEN and CDR2 SYDVKM. The CDR3 sequence is 14 residues long. Trimming took 6 bases from V and 4 from J; bases not matched to a gene: 7. DNA for the CDR3: TGTGCCAGCAGCCTGACAGGGGAAGGCACTGAAGCTTTCTTT. Translated: CASSLTGEGTEAFF.

The table lists this clonotype with a few counts. V is TRBV28 and J is TRBJ1-2; D gene uncertain. V dropped 3 bases and J dropped 9 bases, with 11 bases sitting between them. This CDR3 is built from 12 residues. Germline V gives CDR1 MDHEN, CDR2 SYDVKM. The CDR3: CASSFYLESYTF. DNA of the CDR3: TGTGCCAGCAGTTTCTACTTAGAAAGCTACACCTTC.

The gene calls are TRBV20-1 and TRBJ1-1, with TRBD1 matching over 8 bases. Germline V gives CDR1 DFQATT, CDR2 SNEGSKA (reference sequence). The CDR3 has 14 amino acids. V was clipped by 5 bases and J by 3 bases; unmatched bases: 8. Here the CDR3 DNA reads TGCAGTGCTTATCTGTCAGGGGGCCACACTGAAGCTTTCTTT. It encodes CSAYLSGGHTEAFF.

This clonotype appeared a few times. V usage is TRBV27 and J usage is TRBJ1-6; D remains ambiguous. Per germline, CDR1 MNHEY and CDR2 SMNVEV (reference sequence). This CDR3 spans 14 amino acids. With 2 bases removed from V and 6 bases from J, the gap between germline ends came to 8 bases. CDR3 in amino acids: CASSLRQANSPLHF. CDR3 DNA: TGTGCCAGCAGTTTAAGGCAGGCTAATTCACCCCTCCACTTT.

There are many counts of this clonotype. The chain combines TRBV7-2 with TRBJ1-4, with D hard to call. V lost 1 base, J lost 8 bases, and 8 bases lay in between. Germline V gene lookup returns CDR1 SGHTA and CDR2 FQGNSA. This CDR3 spans 13 amino acids. The CDR3 DNA follows: TGTGCCAGCAGCTTAGGTTGGAAAGAAAAACTGTTTTTT. It translates to CASSLGWKEKLFF.

This clonotype appeared a single time. The chain joins TRBV12-3 or TRBV12-4 to TRBJ1-1, with unresolved D. V shed 6 bases and J shed 0 bases, with 14 bases lying between them. This CDR3 is 15 amino acids long. The DNA of the CDR3 is TGTGCCAGCAGCCAGGTCCGAGATATGAACACTGAAGCTTTCTTT. Protein: CASSQVRDMNTEAFF.

Only a few counts were recorded for this clonotype. The chain combines TRBV20-1 with TRBJ2-4, with 10 bases matching TRBD2. This CDR3 contains 15 residues. The germline V gene encodes CDR1 DFQATT and CDR2 SNEGSKA (reference sequence). With 3 bases clipped from V and 2 bases from J, the junction kept 4 bases outside the gene matches. The CDR3 reads CSASSGRATKNIQYF. DNA of the CDR3: TGCAGTGCTAGCAGCGGGAGGGCCACCAAAAACATTCAGTACTTC.

The chain has TRBV12-3 or TRBV12-4 and TRBJ2-2; D gene uncertain. V was cut by 3 bases and J by 6 bases, with 5 bases left in between. The CDR3 consists of 12 residues. The CDR3, as DNA: TGTGCCAGCAGTTTTTATTCCGGGGAGCTGTTTTTT. Protein sequence: CASSFYSGELFF.

The V and J genes are TRBV6-1 and TRBJ1-1, with 7 bases fitting TRBD1. The CDR3 runs to 15 residues. Germline V lookup: CDR1 MNHNS, CDR2 SASEGT. The junction had 6 bases not matched to a gene; V was cut back by 5 bases and J by 0 bases. The CDR3 spells CASSRQGTMNTEAFF. CDR3 DNA: TGTGCCAGCAGTCGACAGGGTACTATGAACACTGAAGCTTTCTTT.

The chain recombines TRBV28 with TRBJ2-1; D is unclear. The germline gives CDR1 MDHEN, CDR2 SYDVKM. The V end lost 4 bases, the J end lost 5 bases, and 9 bases lay between the germline ends. CDR3 length: 13 amino acids. The CDR3 here is CASSSRSHNEQFF. The CDR3 bases are TGTGCCAGCAGTTCTCGATCACACAATGAGCAGTTCTTC.

The rearrangement links TRBV12-3 or TRBV12-4 to TRBJ1-2; unclear D gene. This CDR3 region has 11 residues. V shed 1 base and J shed 13 bases, with 10 bases lying between them. The CDR3 nucleotides are TGTGCCAGCAGTTTAGTTTCTGGCCGCACCTTC. Encoded protein: CASSLVSGRTF.

The CDR3 bases are TGTGCCAGTAGTATAGAGTTCGACTCGGGGTTCAATGAGCAGTTCTTC. Its translation: CASSIEFDSGFNEQFF. The V call is TRBV19, the J call TRBJ2-5, with D maybe TRBD2 (5 bases). The better agreement between TRBJ2-1 and the DNA end casts doubt on the J call. Germline V gene lookup returns CDR1 LNHDA and CDR2 SQIVND (reference sequence). This CDR3 comprises 16 residues.

The chain uses TRBV6-2 or TRBV6-3 and TRBJ1-2; D ambiguous. Trimming took off 5 bases at V and 2 bases at J, with 21 bases between the two ends. This CDR3 has 17 amino acids. Germline V lookup: CDR1 MNHEY, CDR2 SVGEGT. The CDR3 DNA sequence: TGTGCCAGCAGTGAATATGGCGGCCCGGCCCTCAACTATGGCTACACCTTC. Protein sequence: CASSEYGGPALNYGYTF.

This clonotype came up a few times. The genes are TRBV20-1 and TRBJ2-2, with unresolved D. CDR1 is DFQATT and CDR2 is SNEGSKA in the germline V gene (reference sequence). Trimming took 0 bases from V and 7 from J, leaving 9 bases between them. The CDR3 runs 13 residues. DNA of the CDR3: TGCAGTGCTAGAGACCAGGACCTCGGGGAGCTGTTTTTT. Its translation: CSARDQDLGELFF.

J is TRBJ2-7 and V is TRBV5-1; the D is unclear. Germline CDR1 SGHRS, CDR2 YFSETQ. The CDR3 sequence is 14 residues long. The V end lost 2 bases, the J end lost 1 base, and 10 bases lay between the germline ends. The CDR3 loop reads CASSLSVLSYEQYF. The CDR3, as DNA: TGCGCCAGCAGCTTATCGGTCCTTTCCTACGAGCAGTACTTC. Complete variable domain (other parts from reference TRBV5-1 and TRBJ2-7): KAGVTQTPRYLIKTRGQQVTLSCSPISGHRSVSWYQQTPGQGLQFLFEYFSETQRNKGNFPGRFSGRQFSNSRSEMNVSTLELGDSALYLCASSLSVLSYEQYFGPGTRLTVT.

This clonotype was observed a few times. This chain uses TRBV6-2 or TRBV6-3 with TRBJ2-7; D remains ambiguous. CDR3 size: 15 residues. The germline V gene encodes CDR1 MNHEY and CDR2 SVGEGT. The V end was cut by 5 bases, the J end by 3 bases, with 17 bases between. The CDR3 protein is CASSEGKGAFYEQYF. The CDR3 DNA follows: TGTGCCAGCAGTGAAGGTAAAGGAGCCTTCTACGAGCAGTACTTC.

This clonotype was seen at least ten times. The rearrangement joins TRBV28 to TRBJ1-2, with D possibly being TRBD1 (5 bases). Germline loops: CDR1 MDHEN, CDR2 SYDVKM. The CDR3 sequence is 14 residues long. The V end was cut by 5 bases, the J end by 4 bases, with 14 bases between. The CDR3: CASSPSQAVYGYTF. CDR3 DNA: TGTGCCAGCAGTCCCTCACAGGCCGTCTATGGCTACACCTTC.

The chain has TRBV6-1 and TRBJ1-1, with D maybe TRBD1 (6 bases). Trimming removed 6 bases from V and 0 bases from J, with 11 bases in between. There are 14 residues in the CDR3. In germline, CDR1 is MNHNS, CDR2 SASEGT. The CDR3 bases are TGTGCCAGCAGGTTAGACAGGCTGAACACTGAAGCTTTCTTT. This codes for CASRLDRLNTEAFF.

The chain employs TRBV12-3 or TRBV12-4 and TRBJ2-5, with a tentative D call TRBD2 (6 bases). V dropped 5 bases and J dropped 4 bases, with 17 bases sitting between them. The CDR3 spans 15 residues. In nucleotides, the CDR3 is TGTGCCAGCAGTCCCTTAGGGTGGGAGGCAGAGACCCAGTACTTC. Translated: CASSPLGWEAETQYF.

This clonotype occurred a few times. The V call is TRBV5-1, the J call TRBJ1-1; D is undetermined. CDR3 length equals 13 residues. V shed 1 base and J shed 3 bases, with 7 bases lying between them. Germline V gene sequence: CDR1 SGHRS, CDR2 YFSETQ. This CDR3 is CASSLRWDTEAFF. Written as DNA, the CDR3 is TGCGCCAGCAGCTTGAGGTGGGACACTGAAGCTTTCTTT.